This TCR beta chain was recorded in a study of neurological immune-mediated disorders. Overall study results and limits: Patients with HTLV-1-associated myelopathy showed the most TCR clonal expansion. Those with multiple sclerosis showed the least, falling below healthy controls.

The method for making cDNA was 5'RACE, and it used 10-nucleotide random UMIs. TCRdb ran MiXCR on the 5' RACE reads and lists one entry per CDR3 protein. Here the sample spans about 24,000 distinct CDR3 sequences, roughly an eighth being singletons. CDR3 length equals 15 residues. CDR1 is DFQATT and CDR2 is SNEGSKA in the germline V gene (reference sequence). Trimming shortened V by 4 bases and J by 6 bases, and 19 bases separated the two germline ends. In this sample, this clonotype turned up a few times. Its antigen remains unknown. Where libraries were unsorted, they were derived from 2 million PBMCs stored at -80 degrees C.

The sequence came from a woman aged 40 to 49 with HTLV-1-associated myelopathy (HAM/TSP). Sequencing was carried out using PBMCs. The chain uses TRBV20-1 and TRBJ1-5; maybe TRBD1 (5 bases). CDR3 sequence: CSAIRGARKGQPQHF. The CDR3 nucleotides are TGCAGTGCTATAAGGGGAGCCCGGAAAGGTCAGCCCCAGCATTTT.